The T cell receptor beta chain under discussion was sequenced for a study of identical twins. Broader study findings: There was more out-of-frame TCR alpha sharing in monozygotic twins than models estimated.

Germline CDR1 is SGHRS and CDR2 is YFSETQ. CDR3 length equals 15 residues. Trimming took 7 bases from V and 2 from J, leaving 18 bases between them. TCRdb independently ran MiXCR on the 5' RACE reads; one entry per CDR3 protein. The sample records 700,000 to 950,000 distinct CDR3 sequences, about 12% being singletons. With regard to this clonotype: The antigen is unknown.

This sample also appeared in a second study, on yellow fever vaccine responses in identical twins.

The receptor was derived from a woman aged 18-29 years in good health. The sequenced material came from PBMCs. The V call is TRBV5-1, the J call TRBJ2-5; maybe TRBD2 (6 bases). CDR3 nucleotide sequence: TGCGCCAGCCAAACCGGCGGGACGGTTCAAGAGACCCAGTACTTC. Translated, it gives CASQTGGTVQETQYF. Supplemented by reference TRBV5-1 and TRBJ2-5, the full variable domain reads KAGVTQTPRYLIKTRGQQVTLSCSPISGHRSVSWYQQTPGQGLQFLFEYFSETQRNKGNFPGRFSGRQFSNSRSEMNVSTLELGDSALYLCASQTGGTVQETQYFGPGTRLLVL.